The source of this T cell receptor beta chain is a study of T cells after yellow fever vaccination. Study conclusions and caveats: Of the clonotypes, a small share occurred in both CD4 and CD8 compartments. Among primary-vaccination clones, most reappeared after the booster, at approximately 97% for CD4 and approximately 90% for CD8.

J lost 3 bases, V lost 3 bases, and 2 bases had no gene match. Germline V gene lookup returns CDR1 DFQATT and CDR2 SNEGSKA (reference sequence). The CDR3 runs 13 residues. This clonotype was seen many times. Its antigen remains unknown. Using its own MiXCR run on the 5' RACE reads, TCRdb lists one record per CDR3 protein. The sample yields fewer than 350,000 distinct CDR3 sequences, about 4.5% seen once. This specimen consisted of PBMCs, obtained 15 days after the yellow fever booster vaccination. The chain joins TRBV20-1 to TRBJ2-3; TRBD2 matches at 8 bases. This clonotype was obtained from a man between 18 and 29 years old who received the YFV17D yellow fever vaccine. In DNA form, the CDR3 reads TGCAGTGCTAGCGGGGGGGCGACAGATACGCAGTATTTT. This gives the protein CSASGGATDTQYF.